This paragraph reports one T cell receptor beta chain. Other DNA sequences in this specimen translate into the identical CDR3. J gave up 1 base and V 0 bases, and 2 bases lay outside the gene matches. The CDR3 sequence is 15 residues long. Germline assignment: CDR1 SGHRS and CDR2 YFSETQ. The data derive from a study of blood T cell repertoires in COVID-19. Across the study: PBMCs, B-cell-depleted T cells, or T cells were the source of the cDNA or gDNA that made up the material.

Original processing notes: Amplification from reference gene primers served as the basis for estimated nucleated cell counts. The table came from immunoSEQ multiplex PCR; TCRdb's copy has only in-frame clones and leaves some out. V and J calls and clone size are given by that table; D and trimming were obtained from the DNA. The table lists about 200,000 clones, approximately 84% of them singletons. Sequencing was done on a sample of peripheral blood. The sequence was collected from a human donor with acute or convalescent COVID-19. The donor label of this sample is uncertain. The chain uses TRBV5-1 and TRBJ2-3; 7 positions agree with TRBD2. The CDR3, as DNA: TGCGCCAGCAGCTTGGGTCTAGCGGGCACAGATACGCAGTATTTT. It translates to CASSLGLAGTDTQYF.